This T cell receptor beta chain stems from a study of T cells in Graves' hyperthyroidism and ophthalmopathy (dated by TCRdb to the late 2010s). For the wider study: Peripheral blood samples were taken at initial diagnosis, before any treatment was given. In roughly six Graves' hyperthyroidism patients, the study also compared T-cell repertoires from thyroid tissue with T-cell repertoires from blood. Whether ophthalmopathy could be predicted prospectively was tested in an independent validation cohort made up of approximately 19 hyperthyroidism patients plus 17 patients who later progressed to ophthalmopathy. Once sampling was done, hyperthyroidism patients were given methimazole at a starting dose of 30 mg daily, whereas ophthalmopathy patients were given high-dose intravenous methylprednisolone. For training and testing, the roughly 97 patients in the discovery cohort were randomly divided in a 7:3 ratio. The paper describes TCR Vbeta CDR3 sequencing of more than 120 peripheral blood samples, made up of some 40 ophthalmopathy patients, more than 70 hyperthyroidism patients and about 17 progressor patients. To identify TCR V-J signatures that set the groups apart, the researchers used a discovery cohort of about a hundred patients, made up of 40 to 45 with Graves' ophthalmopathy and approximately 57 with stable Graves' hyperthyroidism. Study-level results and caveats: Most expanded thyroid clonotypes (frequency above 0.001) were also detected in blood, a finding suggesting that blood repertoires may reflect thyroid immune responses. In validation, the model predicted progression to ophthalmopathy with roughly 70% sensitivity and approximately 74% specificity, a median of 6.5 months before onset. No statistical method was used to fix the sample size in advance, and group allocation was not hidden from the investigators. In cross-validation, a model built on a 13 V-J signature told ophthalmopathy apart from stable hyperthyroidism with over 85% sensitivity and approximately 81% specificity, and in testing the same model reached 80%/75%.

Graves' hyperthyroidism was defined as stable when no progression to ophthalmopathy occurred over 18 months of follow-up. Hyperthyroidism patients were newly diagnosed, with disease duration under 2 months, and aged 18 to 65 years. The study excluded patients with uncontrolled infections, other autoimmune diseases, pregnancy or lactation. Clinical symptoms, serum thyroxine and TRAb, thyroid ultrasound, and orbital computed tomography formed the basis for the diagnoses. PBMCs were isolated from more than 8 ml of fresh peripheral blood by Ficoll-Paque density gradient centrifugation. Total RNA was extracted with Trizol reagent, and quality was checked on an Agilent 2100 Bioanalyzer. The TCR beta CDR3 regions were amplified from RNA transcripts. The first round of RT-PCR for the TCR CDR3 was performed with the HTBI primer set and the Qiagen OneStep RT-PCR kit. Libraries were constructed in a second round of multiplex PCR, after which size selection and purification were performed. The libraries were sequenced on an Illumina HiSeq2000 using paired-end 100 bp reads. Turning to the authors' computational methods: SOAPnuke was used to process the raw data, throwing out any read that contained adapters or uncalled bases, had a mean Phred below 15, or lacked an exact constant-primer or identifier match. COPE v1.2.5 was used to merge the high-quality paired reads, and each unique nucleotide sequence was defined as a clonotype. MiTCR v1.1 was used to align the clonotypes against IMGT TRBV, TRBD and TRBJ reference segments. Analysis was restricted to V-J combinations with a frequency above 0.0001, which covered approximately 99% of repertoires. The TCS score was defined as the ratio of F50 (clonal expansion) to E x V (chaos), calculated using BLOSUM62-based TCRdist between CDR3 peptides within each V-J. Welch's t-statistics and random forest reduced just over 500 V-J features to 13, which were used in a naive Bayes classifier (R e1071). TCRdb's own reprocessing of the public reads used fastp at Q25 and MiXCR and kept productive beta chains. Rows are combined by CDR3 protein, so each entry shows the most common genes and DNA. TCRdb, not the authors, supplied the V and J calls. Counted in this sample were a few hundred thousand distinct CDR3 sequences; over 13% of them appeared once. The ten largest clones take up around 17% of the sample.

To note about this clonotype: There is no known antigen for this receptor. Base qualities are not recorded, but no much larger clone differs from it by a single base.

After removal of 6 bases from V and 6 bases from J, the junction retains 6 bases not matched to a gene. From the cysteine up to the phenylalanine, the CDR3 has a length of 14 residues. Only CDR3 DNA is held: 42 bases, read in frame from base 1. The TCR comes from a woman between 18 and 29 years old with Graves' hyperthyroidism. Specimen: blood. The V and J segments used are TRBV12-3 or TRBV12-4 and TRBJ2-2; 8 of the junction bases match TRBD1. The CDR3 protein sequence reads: CASSPGGPPGELFF. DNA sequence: TGTGCCAGCAGCCCAGGGGGCCCCCCCGGGGAGCTGTTTTTT.